Each of the 15 T cell receptor beta chains below was sequenced from the same sample in a study of blood T cell repertoires in COVID-19. The method was immunoSEQ multiplex PCR; TCRdb's version includes in-frame clones alone and lacks a portion of them. The table lists about 240,000 clones, approximately 86% of them singletons. Sequenced sample: PBMCs or T cells enriched from blood (not recorded which). Receptors were obtained from a woman in her 40s with acute COVID-19.

This clone has only a few counts. The chain is built from TRBV5-6 and TRBJ1-1; D call uncertain. The V end lost 0 bases, the J end lost 4 bases, and 16 bases lay between the germline ends. Germline lookup yields CDR1 SGHDT and CDR2 YYEEEE. CDR3 size: 16 residues. The CDR3 protein is CASSLVHTGGSTEAFF. CDR3 coding DNA: TGTGCCAGCAGCTTGGTCCACACCGGAGGAAGCACTGAAGCTTTCTTT.

The gene calls are TRBV7-9 and TRBJ2-3; TRBD2 aligns across 13 bases. Per germline, CDR1 SEHNR and CDR2 FQNEAQ (reference sequence). The junction had 6 bases not matched to a gene; V was cut back by 5 bases and J by 4 bases. The CDR3 is 16 amino acids. CDR3 sequence reads: CASSRTSGSKSDTQYF. CDR3 bases: TGTGCCAGCAGCCGGACTAGCGGGAGTAAGTCAGATACGCAGTATTTT.

The CDR3 is CASRGTSGHNEQFF. The DNA of the CDR3 is TGTGCCAGCAGGGGGACTAGCGGACACAATGAGCAGTTCTTC. The chain links TRBV6-5 to TRBJ2-1; 11 bases map to TRBD2. The V and J ends lost 6 bases and 5 bases, in that order; junction bases with no gene match: 3. Germline CDR1 reads MNHEY; CDR2 reads SVGAGI. The CDR3 runs to 14 residues.

The chain recombines TRBV24-1 with TRBJ1-5; possible D gene TRBD1, 5 bases. CDR3 length: 13 amino acids. V was clipped by 3 bases and J by 9 bases, with 11 bases between them. The germline V gene has CDR1 KGHDR and CDR2 SFDVKD. The CDR3 nucleotides are TGTGCCACCAGTGATCGGACACTTCGGCCCCAGCATTTT. Translation gives CATSDRTLRPQHF.

This clone was seen ten or more times. V and J are TRBV11-1 and TRBJ2-7; perhaps TRBD2 as D (5 bases). CDR3 length: 15 residues. Germline values: CDR1 SGHAT, CDR2 FQDESV (reference sequence). V lost 2 bases and J 0 bases, leaving 11 bases between the germline ends. CDR3 nucleotide sequence: TGTGCCAGCAGCTTATTAGCGTCGAGCTCCTACGAGCAGTACTTC. Translating gives CASSLLASSSYEQYF.

The chain joins TRBV7-8 to TRBJ2-3; TRBD1 might be the D (6 bases). This CDR3 contains 16 residues. Germline V gives CDR1 SGHVS, CDR2 FQNEAQ. V lost 1 base and J 2 bases, leaving 13 bases between the germline ends. CDR3: CASSLVAGGVTDTQYF. The CDR3 bases are TGTGCCAGCAGCTTAGTCGCTGGGGGCGTCACAGATACGCAGTATTTT. Together with reference TRBV7-8 and TRBJ2-3, the CDR3 gives the full variable domain: GAGVSQSPRYKVAKRGQDVALRCDPISGHVSLFWYQQALGQGPEFLTYFQNEAQLDKSGLPSDRFFAERPEGSVSTLKIQRTQQEDSAVYLCASSLVAGGVTDTQYFGPGTRLTVL.

This clone occurred a few times. The chain couples TRBV19 to TRBJ2-1, with D perhaps matching TRBD1 (5 bases). This CDR3 spans 15 amino acids. Germline CDR1 is LNHDA and CDR2 is SQIVND (reference sequence). V shed 6 bases and J shed 4 bases, with 16 bases lying between them. The CDR3 DNA reads TGTGCCAGTAGGGAGACAGTTGCCTCTTACAATGAGCAGTTCTTC. Translation gives CASRETVASYNEQFF.

This clone was seen once. The rearrangement joins TRBV16 to TRBJ2-7, with 7 bases lining up with TRBD2. Germline loops: CDR1 KGHSY, CDR2 FQNENV. This CDR3 has 16 residues. V gave up 0 bases and J gave up 2 bases; unmatched junction bases: 7. The CDR3 reads CASSQSASGATYEQYF. The CDR3 DNA reads as TGTGCCAGCAGCCAATCGGCTAGCGGAGCTACCTACGAGCAGTACTTC.

The chain recombines TRBV5-1 with TRBJ1-2; 7 nucleotides match TRBD1. The length of the CDR3 is 16 residues. The V gene end was trimmed by 3 bases and the J gene end by 4 bases; junction bases not matched to a gene: 12. Germline CDR1 and CDR2: SGHRS and YFSETQ. This CDR3 is CASSYGQAKNVYGYTF. The CDR3, as DNA: TGCGCCAGCAGCTACGGACAGGCAAAAAACGTCTATGGCTACACCTTC.

J is TRBJ1-3 and V is TRBV18; no clear D gene. The CDR3 contains 16 residues. The V and J ends lost 5 bases and 0 bases respectively, with 14 bases between them. Germline loops: CDR1 KGHSH, CDR2 LQKENI. The CDR3 sequence: CASSIEGPGSGNTIYF. The DNA for the CDR3 is TGTGCCAGCTCAATAGAGGGCCCCGGCTCTGGAAACACCATATATTTT.

The chain combines TRBV27 with TRBJ2-1; 7 nucleotides match TRBD2. The length of the CDR3 is 14 residues. V was pared by 3 bases and J by 8 bases, with 7 bases of the junction left unmatched. Germline lookup yields CDR1 MNHEY and CDR2 SMNVEV (reference sequence). DNA of the CDR3: TGTGCCAGCAGTTTTGGGCGGGAGTTCTATGAGCAGTTCTTC. Encoded protein: CASSFGREFYEQFF.

This chain uses TRBV29-1 with TRBJ1-4; D unresolved. Germline CDR1 SQVTM, CDR2 ANQGSEA. Trimming shortened V by 4 bases and J by 3 bases, and 18 bases separated the two germline ends. The CDR3 totals 16 residues. CDR3 region: CSVVLTPRIPNEKLFF. CDR3 DNA: TGCAGCGTTGTCTTGACGCCCAGGATTCCTAATGAAAAACTGTTTTTT.

As DNA, the CDR3 is TGTGCCAGCACTCAACAGGGGGCGGGGGCCAACGTCCTGACTTTC. Its protein is CASTQQGAGANVLTF. This chain uses TRBV7-2 with TRBJ2-6, with 9 bases matching TRBD1. CDR1 is SGHTA and CDR2 is FQGNSA in the germline V gene. The CDR3 consists of 15 residues. V dropped 7 bases and J dropped 4; count of bases not matched to a gene: 5.

The rearrangement uses TRBV6-1 and TRBJ2-1, with 11 bases that match TRBD2. The V and J ends lost 2 bases and 9 bases, in that order; junction bases with no gene match: 6. The CDR3 contains 15 residues. CDR1 is MNHNS and CDR2 is SASEGT in the germline V gene. CDR3 DNA: TGTGCCAGCAGTGAAATAGCGGGAGGGCCGGGTGAGCAGTTCTTC. This translates into CASSEIAGGPGEQFF.

V usage is TRBV11-1 and J usage is TRBJ2-3; D might be TRBD1 (5 bases). The V end lost 5 bases, the J end lost 6 bases, and 9 bases lay between the germline ends. The germline CDR1 and CDR2 sequences are SGHAT and FQDESV (reference sequence). This CDR3 has 12 amino acids. CDR3 coding DNA: TGTGCCAGCAGCAGGGGTACGGATACGCAGTATTTT. Protein: CASSRGTDTQYF. The variable domain in full, with the rest retrieved from reference TRBV11-1 and TRBJ2-3, is EAEVAQSPRYKITEKSQAVAFWCDPISGHATLYWYRQILGQGPELLVQFQDESVVDDSQLPKDRFSAERLKGVDSTLKIQPAELGDSAMYLCASSRGTDTQYFGPGTRLTVL.